This TCR beta chain emerged from a study of blood T cell repertoires in COVID-19. The repertoire was sequenced with immunoSEQ multiplex PCR; TCRdb's copy has only in-frame clones and lacks some. The sample shows some 350,000 clones, around nine tenths of them seen only once. Deletions cut 0 bases from V and 8 bases from J, with 14 bases between. Germline V gene lookup returns CDR1 LNHDA and CDR2 SQIVND (reference sequence). The CDR3 spans 16 residues. The receptor was derived from a man aged 30 to 45 who had recovered from COVID-19. The genes are TRBV19 and TRBJ1-6; D gene uncertain. Sample: PBMCs or T cells enriched from blood (not recorded which). CDR3 DNA: TGTGCCAGTAGTATAGATCGCGGGGTCATGGATTCACCCCTCCACTTT. It yields the protein CASSIDRGVMDSPLHF. Supplemented by reference TRBV19 and TRBJ1-6, the full variable domain reads DGGITQSPKYLFRKEGQNVTLSCEQNLNHDAMYWYRQDPGQGLRLIYYSQIVNDFQKGDIAEGYSVSREKKESFPLTVTSAQKNPTAFYLCASSIDRGVMDSPLHFGNGTRLTVT.